Sequencing of this T cell receptor beta chain was carried out in a study of blood T cell repertoires in COVID-19. Study overall: The origin of the acute and convalescent COVID-19 samples was the United States, Italy and Spain.

Original handling: Scientists estimated how many nucleated cells there were by amplifying reference gene primers. Sequencing was performed with immunoSEQ multiplex PCR; in TCRdb, only in-frame clones are kept and a portion is missing. That table supplies the V and J calls and clone size; D and trimming were determined from the DNA. Here the sample spans more than 15,000 clones, about 90% being singletons. CDR1 is GTSNPN, CDR2 SVGIG, per germline (reference sequence). CDR3 length equals 15 residues. J was trimmed by 6 bases and V by 2 bases; bases with no gene match: 6. Sample: peripheral blood. This clonotype was obtained from a human donor in a cohort sampled during active COVID-19. This chain connects TRBV30 to TRBJ2-3, with 12 bases lining up with TRBD2. CDR3 DNA: TGTGCCTGGAGTCCCCTAGCGGGAGGGGGTGATACGCAGTATTTT. It translates to CAWSPLAGGGDTQYF.